This is a list of T cell receptor beta chains from one sample in a study of blood T cell repertoires in COVID-19. Method: immunoSEQ multiplex PCR; TCRdb's copy keeps in-frame clones and lacks some. The sample holds approximately 230,000 clones, approximately 84% seen once. The sequenced material came from PBMCs or T cells enriched from blood (not recorded which). All receptors come from a man between 35 and 55 years old who had recovered from COVID-19. CDR3s include the opening cysteine and the closing phenylalanine or tryptophan. D genes are given only for firm matches. Clone size, where shown, is once, few, many, or a class for clones that have expanded.

.	TRBV29-1	TRBD1	TRBJ1-5	CSVVGTDSNQPQHF	TGCAGCGTCGTCGGGACAGATAGCAATCAGCCCCAGCATTTT
few	TRBV7-9	.	TRBJ1-1	CASSFATNTEAFF	TGTGCCAGCAGCTTTGCTACGAACACTGAAGCTTTCTTT
.	TRBV9	.	TRBJ1-2	CASSGHEGVNYGYTF	TGTGCCAGCTCTGGCCACGAAGGGGTTAACTATGGCTACACCTTC
.	TRBV5-1	.	TRBJ2-5	CASSSGSGPETQYF	TGCGCCAGCAGCTCTGGTTCGGGTCCAGAGACCCAGTACTTC
.	TRBV11-1	.	TRBJ2-7	CASSLLNEQYF	TGTGCCAGCAGCCTTCTTAACGAGCAGTACTTC
.	TRBV2	.	TRBJ2-1	CASSDLGSSYNEQFF	TGTGCCAGCAGTGATTTGGGGAGCTCCTACAATGAGCAGTTCTTC
.	TRBV6-5	TRBD1	TRBJ1-1	CASSQPPGQAAFF	TGTGCCAGCAGCCAACCCCCGGGACAGGCGGCTTTCTTT
.	TRBV10-3	.	TRBJ1-2	CAISPGLANYGYTF	TGTGCCATCAGTCCGGGGTTAGCTAACTATGGCTACACCTTC
.	TRBV2	.	TRBJ1-4	CASRDYRSLGEKLFF	TGTGCCAGCAGGGACTACAGGTCATTAGGTGAAAAACTGTTTTTT
once	TRBV3-1/TRBV3-2	TRBD2	TRBJ2-5	CASSPGTSGRALETQYF	TGTGCCAGCAGCCCTGGGACTAGCGGGAGGGCCTTGGAGACCCAGTACTTC
.	TRBV11-3	TRBD2	TRBJ2-3	CASSLGNSGGADTQYF	TGTGCCAGCAGCTTAGGCAATAGCGGGGGGGCAGATACGCAGTATTTT
.	TRBV5-1	.	TRBJ2-5	CAREPGQKGETQYF	TGCGCCAGAGAACCGGGACAAAAGGGGGAGACCCAGTACTTC
.	TRBV14	.	TRBJ2-7	CASSQNRGGYEQYF	TGTGCCAGCAGCCAGAACAGGGGAGGATACGAGCAGTACTTC
.	TRBV12-3/TRBV12-4	.	TRBJ1-2	CASSFQGLYGYTF	TGTGCCAGCAGTTTTCAGGGTCTCTATGGCTACACCTTC
once	TRBV7-2	TRBD2	TRBJ2-1	CASSLGLAPYNEQFF	TGTGCCAGCAGCTTGGGACTAGCGCCCTACAATGAGCAGTTCTTC
.	TRBV11-2	TRBD1	TRBJ1-1	CASSSRTGNTEAFF	TGTGCCAGCAGCTCAAGGACAGGGAACACTGAAGCTTTCTTT
.	TRBV12-5	.	TRBJ1-5	CASGLGLSAQHF	TGTGCTAGTGGTTTGGGCCTGTCAGCCCAGCATTTT
once	TRBV5-1	TRBD2	TRBJ2-4	CASSPGQGLALAKNIQYF	TGCGCCAGCAGCCCGGGCCAGGGACTAGCGTTGGCCAAAAACATTCAGTACTTC
.	TRBV5-6	.	TRBJ1-2	CASSLLSRPLLGYTF	TGTGCCAGCAGCTTGTTGTCGCGTCCTCTATTGGGCTACACCTTC
.	TRBV4-3	TRBD1	TRBJ1-6	CASSQATGTNNSPLHF	TGCGCCAGCAGCCAAGCGACAGGGACGAATAATTCACCCCTCCACTTT
.	TRBV24-1	TRBD1	TRBJ2-1	CATSETTGSSYNEQFF	TGTGCCACCAGTGAAACGACAGGGAGCTCCTACAATGAGCAGTTCTTC
.	TRBV18	TRBD2	TRBJ2-1	CASSPPNSGSGSNEQFF	TGTGCCAGCTCACCACCGAATAGCGGGAGTGGTAGCAATGAGCAGTTCTTC
.	TRBV7-2	TRBD1	TRBJ1-1	CASSPTGDTEAFF	TGTGCCAGCAGCCCAACAGGGGACACTGAAGCTTTCTTT
.	TRBV29-1	.	TRBJ1-4	CSVDQTGGDEKLFF	TGCAGCGTTGACCAAACGGGGGGGGATGAAAAACTGTTTTTT
.	TRBV18	TRBD1	TRBJ1-1	CASSPFILGDRPNTEAFF	TGTGCCAGCTCACCATTTATTCTTGGGGACAGGCCGAACACTGAAGCTTTCTTT
.	TRBV6-5	TRBD1	TRBJ2-1	CASSYWSGGADEQFF	TGTGCCAGCAGTTATTGGTCAGGGGGCGCGGATGAGCAGTTCTTC
.	TRBV27	.	TRBJ1-3	CASSLYQGANTIYF	TGTGCCAGCAGTTTATATCAGGGCGCAAACACCATATATTTT
.	TRBV2	.	TRBJ1-1	CASSPGRGFNAVAFF	TGTGCCAGCAGTCCCGGGAGGGGATTCAACGCGGTAGCTTTCTTT
many	TRBV9	.	TRBJ1-3	CASSHRVATHMNTIYF	TGTGCCAGCAGCCACAGGGTTGCAACCCACATGAACACCATATATTTT
.	TRBV4-2	TRBD2	TRBJ2-7	CASSPFAGGSAYEQYF	TGTGCCAGCAGCCCCTTCGCGGGGGGCAGTGCGTACGAGCAGTACTTC
.	TRBV10-3	.	TRBJ1-5	CAISLTEDQPQHF	TGTGCCATCAGCTTGACAGAGGATCAGCCCCAGCATTTT
.	TRBV7-9	TRBD1	TRBJ2-7	CASSLGQGSSYEQYF	TGTGCCAGCAGCTTGGGACAGGGGAGCTCCTACGAGCAGTACTTC
.	TRBV27	TRBD2	TRBJ2-7	CASSWSGRGSYEQYF	TGTGCCAGCAGTTGGAGCGGGAGAGGGTCCTACGAGCAGTACTTC
.	TRBV2	TRBD1	TRBJ2-1	CASSAWTGGHDEQFF	TGTGCCAGCAGTGCTTGGACAGGGGGTCACGATGAGCAGTTCTTC
.	TRBV6-5	TRBD2	TRBJ2-2	CASRVLAGAPGELFF	TGTGCCAGCAGAGTACTAGCGGGGGCTCCTGGGGAGCTGTTTTTT
.	TRBV2	TRBD2	TRBJ2-3	CASSEGTSATDTQYF	TGTGCCAGCAGTGAGGGGACTAGCGCAACAGATACGCAGTATTTT
.	TRBV19	.	TRBJ1-1	CASSPPAANQGTEAFF	TGTGCCAGTAGTCCACCAGCCGCAAATCAGGGCACTGAAGCTTTCTTT
few	TRBV27	.	TRBJ2-7	CASSLRARGSYEQYF	TGTGCCAGCAGTTTAAGAGCTCGGGGCTCCTACGAGCAGTACTTC
.	TRBV3-1/TRBV3-2	.	TRBJ2-3	CASSQGRLSDTQYF	TGTGCCAGCAGCCAAGGAAGACTTTCTGATACGCAGTATTTT
once	TRBV4-2	TRBD1	TRBJ2-7	CASSLEPGQGYYEQYF	TGTGCCAGCAGTCTCGAACCGGGACAGGGATACTACGAGCAGTACTTC
once	TRBV27	.	TRBJ2-1	CASSFDYVKQFF	TGTGCCAGCAGTTTCGACTACGTGAAGCAGTTCTTC
.	TRBV30	TRBD1	TRBJ2-7	CAWGQGPGYEQYF	TGTGCCTGGGGACAGGGGCCTGGGTACGAGCAGTACTTC